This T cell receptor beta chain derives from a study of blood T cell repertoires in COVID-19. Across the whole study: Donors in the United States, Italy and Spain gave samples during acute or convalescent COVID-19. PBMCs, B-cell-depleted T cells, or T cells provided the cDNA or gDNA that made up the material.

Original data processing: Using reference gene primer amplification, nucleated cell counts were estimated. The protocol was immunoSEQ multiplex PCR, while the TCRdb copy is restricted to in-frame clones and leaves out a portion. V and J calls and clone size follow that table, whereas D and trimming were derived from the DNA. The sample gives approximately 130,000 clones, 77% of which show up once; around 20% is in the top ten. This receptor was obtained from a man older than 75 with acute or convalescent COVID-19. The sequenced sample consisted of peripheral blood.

The CDR3 loop is CASTQRQGNSPLHF. In nucleotides, the CDR3 is TGTGCCAGCACCCAGAGACAGGGAAATTCACCCCTCCACTTT. This sequence joins TRBV6-5 and TRBJ1-6, with 7 positions matching TRBD1. V shed 7 bases and J 7 bases; nucleotides not matched to a gene: 7. The CDR3 is made up of 14 amino acids. Germline loops: CDR1 MNHEY, CDR2 SVGAGI.